Listed below are T cell receptor beta chains from one sample, sequenced in a study of human T cells and chemical hapten exposure. TCRdb re-called the RACE reads through MiXCR, storing one row per CDR3 protein. The sample yields 250,000 to 300,000 distinct CDR3 sequences, roughly 7.4% seen once. The sequencing used whole blood, collected in connection with sensitization to the hapten diphenylcyclopropenone (DPC). All receptors derive from a man younger than 35 with alopecia areata. Some clones in this sample may be carry-over from other donors' samples. CDR3s include the opening cysteine and the closing phenylalanine or tryptophan. A D gene is named only where the DNA matches it firmly. Size tells how often a clone was seen (once, few, many) or the class of an expanded clone, and some rows leave it out.

j_gene | abundance | len | d_gene | v_gene | CDR3aa | CDR3nt
TRBJ2-5 | few | 14 | TRBD2 | TRBV7-2 | CASSLSGREETQYF | TGTGCCAGCAGCTTATCTGGGAGGGAGGAGACCCAGTACTTC
TRBJ1-2 | NA | 14 | TRBD1 | TRBV29-1 | CSVEGAGGNYGYTF | TGCAGCGTTGAAGGGGCAGGGGGTAACTATGGCTACACCTTC
TRBJ2-1 | NA | 13 | TRBD1 | TRBV20-1 | CSAERQGRNEQFF | TGCAGTGCTGAGAGACAGGGCAGGAATGAGCAGTTCTTC
TRBJ2-1 | NA | 13 | NA | TRBV7-2 | CASSPDGLNEQFF | TGTGCCAGCAGCCCGGACGGCCTCAATGAGCAGTTCTTC
TRBJ2-7 | NA | 14 | NA | TRBV7-9 | CASSSWTAYYEQYF | TGTGCCAGCAGCTCATGGACAGCCTACTACGAGCAGTACTTC
TRBJ2-1 | NA | 14 | NA | TRBV7-9 | CASSPTRSYNEQFF | TGTGCCAGCAGCCCTACCCGATCCTACAATGAGCAGTTCTTC
TRBJ1-2 | few | 8 | NA | TRBV29-1 | CSVDGGQF | TGCAGCGTTGATGGGGGCCAGTTC
TRBJ2-7 | NA | 15 | NA | TRBV9 | CASSPGTRSSYEQYF | TGTGCCAGCAGCCCGGGGACGCGCAGCTCCTACGAGCAGTACTTC
TRBJ2-3 | few | 16 | NA | TRBV10-3 | CAISEAHGGRTDTQYF | TGTGCCATCAGTGAAGCTCACGGGGGGCGCACAGATACGCAGTATTTT
TRBJ2-6 | NA | 13 | NA | TRBV2 | CASSGAGANVLTF | TGTGCCAGCAGTGGGGCTGGGGCCAACGTCCTGACTTTC
TRBJ2-7 | NA | 12 | NA | TRBV6-2/TRBV6-3 | CASSYVDYEQYF | TGTGCCAGCAGTTATGTGGATTACGAGCAGTACTTC
TRBJ1-2 | few | 15 | TRBD1 | TRBV12-3/TRBV12-4 | CASRPDRAPHYGYTF | TGTGCCAGCAGACCTGACAGGGCCCCTCACTATGGCTACACCTTC
TRBJ2-3 | few | 16 | NA | TRBV15 | CATSRAGGALTDTQYF | TGTGCCACCAGCAGAGCGGGGGGCGCATTAACAGATACGCAGTATTTT
TRBJ2-1 | few | 13 | TRBD2 | TRBV4-3 | CASSQVIAGEQFF | TGCGCCAGCAGCCAAGTGATAGCGGGAGAGCAGTTCTTC
TRBJ1-1 | NA | 14 | NA | TRBV6-6 | CASRKQGSNTEAFF | TGTGCCAGCAGGAAACAGGGATCGAACACTGAAGCTTTCTTT
TRBJ2-7 | few | 13 | TRBD1 | TRBV27 | CASGWTGGYEQYF | TGTGCCAGCGGTTGGACAGGGGGCTACGAGCAGTACTTC
TRBJ2-3 | NA | 13 | NA | TRBV3-1 | CASSHGTADTQYF | TGTGCCAGCAGCCACGGAACAGCAGATACGCAGTATTTT
TRBJ1-5 | many | 14 | NA | TRBV7-2 | CASSLMGGRQPQHF | TGTGCCAGCAGCTTAATGGGGGGCCGGCAGCCCCAGCATTTT
TRBJ1-4 | many | 14 | TRBD1 | TRBV7-2 | CASSLSDRDEKLFF | TGTGCCAGCAGCTTATCGGACAGGGATGAAAAACTGTTTTTT
TRBJ2-5 | many | 15 | TRBD1 | TRBV27 | CASRIKGAPLETQYF | TGTGCCAGCAGGATAAAGGGGGCGCCTTTAGAGACCCAGTACTTC
TRBJ1-1 | few | 11 | NA | TRBV3-1 | CASGLTGEAFF | TGTGCCAGCGGGCTTACGGGTGAAGCTTTCTTT
TRBJ2-5 | many | 16 | NA | TRBV14 | CASSQDIKGPEETQYF | TGTGCCAGCAGCCAAGATATAAAGGGACCCGAAGAGACCCAGTACTTC
TRBJ2-5 | many | 14 | NA | TRBV7-2 | CASSFRVGAETQYF | TGTGCCAGCAGCTTTCGTGTCGGGGCCGAGACCCAGTACTTC
TRBJ2-3 | NA | 12 | NA | TRBV29-1 | CSVLVSTDTQYF | TGCAGCGTTCTAGTAAGCACAGATACGCAGTATTTT
TRBJ1-1 | few | 13 | NA | TRBV29-1 | CSVDQGVNTEAFF | TGCAGCGTTGACCAGGGAGTGAACACTGAAGCTTTCTTT
TRBJ2-1 | few | 15 | NA | TRBV10-3 | CAISEVEAGNNEQFF | TGTGCCATCAGTGAAGTGGAGGCAGGGAACAATGAGCAGTTCTTC
TRBJ1-3 | many | 13 | NA | TRBV29-1 | CSVAFLSGNTIYF | TGCAGCGTCGCTTTCCTGTCTGGAAACACCATATATTTT
TRBJ2-7 | many | 15 | TRBD1 | TRBV4-1 | CASSHATGQMVEQYF | TGCGCCAGCAGCCATGCGACAGGGCAGATGGTCGAGCAGTACTTC
TRBJ1-5 | many | 14 | TRBD1 | TRBV25-1 | CASSGQGRYQPQHF | TGTGCCAGCAGTGGACAGGGTCGCTATCAGCCCCAGCATTTT
TRBJ1-5 | few | 14 | TRBD1 | TRBV7-9 | CASSPRQGNQPQHF | TGTGCCAGCAGCCCCCGACAGGGGAATCAGCCCCAGCATTTT
TRBJ1-4 | NA | 13 | TRBD1 | TRBV20-1 | CSATRTGWEKLFF | TGCAGTGCTACCAGGACAGGGTGGGAAAAACTGTTTTTT
TRBJ1-6 | NA | 13 | NA | TRBV5-1 | CASSLAEVSPLHF | TGCGCCAGCAGCTTGGCCGAGGTCTCACCCCTCCACTTT
TRBJ2-5 | many | 14 | TRBD2 | TRBV20-1 | CSAYTSGGAETQYF | TGCAGTGCTTATACTAGCGGGGGGGCAGAGACCCAGTACTTC
TRBJ1-2 | few | 17 | NA | TRBV9 | CASSPPGFQGIDYGYTF | TGTGCCAGCAGCCCCCCCGGCTTCCAGGGGATTGACTATGGCTACACCTTC
TRBJ1-2 | many | 13 | NA | TRBV7-2 | CASSLDTLYGYTF | TGTGCCAGCAGCTTAGACACGTTATATGGCTACACCTTC
TRBJ2-6 | NA | 19 | NA | TRBV7-9 | CASRRSPRTASSGANVLTF | TGTGCCAGCAGACGTTCGCCGCGGACAGCTAGCTCTGGGGCCAACGTCCTGACTTTC
TRBJ2-4 | few | 12 | NA | TRBV28 | CASSTGPRGLYF | TGTGCCAGCAGTACCGGGCCCCGAGGGCTCTACTTC
TRBJ2-3 | NA | 17 | NA | TRBV7-2 | CASSSGPSFISTDTQYF | TGTGCCAGCAGCTCGGGACCTTCGTTTATAAGCACAGATACGCAGTATTTT
TRBJ2-7 | few | 14 | TRBD1 | TRBV5-1 | CASSRGQDGREQYF | TGCGCCAGCAGCCGGGGACAGGATGGACGCGAGCAGTACTTC
TRBJ2-3 | many | 13 | TRBD2 | TRBV20-1 | CSAVSGVTDTQYF | TGCAGTGCTGTGAGCGGGGTGACAGATACGCAGTATTTT